This T cell receptor (beta chain) stems from a study of CD8 T cells in ankylosing spondylitis. Study conclusions and caveats: There were earlier reports of some motif variants in reactive arthritis synovial fluid and blood. Reportedly, matched ankylosing spondylitis synovial fluid was significantly enriched for disease-linked clones. A motif of 8 or 9 highly homologous TCR beta variants was seen as apparently characteristic of ankylosing spondylitis blood.

At least ten counts were recorded for this clonotype. Its antigen is unidentified. CDR3 size: 13 residues. Germline lookup yields CDR1 DFQATT and CDR2 SNEGSKA (reference sequence). V was trimmed by 0 bases and J by 5 bases, leaving 10 bases between them. TCRdb re-called the 5' RACE reads through MiXCR, storing one row per CDR3 protein. This table holds a few hundred thousand distinct CDR3 sequences, about 13% found once. The source of this sequence is a male donor with ankylosing spondylitis. The sequenced material came from blood, either unsorted or a sorted T cell fraction (not recorded which). The chain is built from TRBV20-1 and TRBJ1-1; D is unresolved. The CDR3 DNA follows: TGCAGTGCTAGAGAACCGCGTTTTACTGAAGCTTTCTTT. Residues: CSAREPRFTEAFF.